The source of this T cell receptor (beta chain) is a study of cytomegalovirus exposure and HLA in healthy donors. Overall study findings and caveats: An ancestry cluster, one associated with Asian ancestry, reportedly showed fewer N-insertions than the approximately 650-donor mean in a later analysis.

On this clone: The antigen remains unidentified.

At the time of sampling, donors were nominally healthy, though unrecorded immune exposures were likely. Amplification used 60 Vbeta primers and 13 Jbeta primers. Method: immunoSEQ multiplex PCR; TCRdb's copy keeps in-frame clones and lacks some. This table holds 210,000 or so clones, 60% to 85% found once. Sequencing input: PBMCs. This clonotype originated in a man in his forties in good health and CMV-seronegative.

The CDR3: CASQHSTSTYEQYF. Written as DNA, the CDR3 is TGTGCCAGCCAACACTCGACTAGCACGTACGAGCAGTACTTC. This chain uses TRBV2 with TRBJ2-7; 7 nucleotides line up with TRBD2. The CDR3 is made up of 14 amino acids. Germline assignment: CDR1 SNHLY and CDR2 FYNNEI. V lost 8 bases and J lost 4; bases outside the gene matches: 11.